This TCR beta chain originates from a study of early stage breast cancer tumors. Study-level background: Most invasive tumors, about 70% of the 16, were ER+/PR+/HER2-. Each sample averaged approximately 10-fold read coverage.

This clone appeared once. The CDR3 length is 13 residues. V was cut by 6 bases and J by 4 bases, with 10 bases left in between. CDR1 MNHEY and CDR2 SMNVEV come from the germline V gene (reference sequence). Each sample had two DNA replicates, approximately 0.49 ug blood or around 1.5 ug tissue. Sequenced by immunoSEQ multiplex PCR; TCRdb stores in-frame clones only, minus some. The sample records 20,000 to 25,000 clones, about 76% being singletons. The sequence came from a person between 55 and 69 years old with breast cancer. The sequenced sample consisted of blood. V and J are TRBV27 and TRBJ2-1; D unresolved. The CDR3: CASRRGMYNEQFF. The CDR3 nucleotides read TGTGCCAGCAGACGAGGAATGTACAATGAGCAGTTCTTC.